This T cell receptor (beta chain) was captured in a study of beta chain features in type 1 diabetes. Study results and caveats: Sequencing used cDNA, and cells with high TCR expression could therefore be over-represented. Equally in patients and controls, PCR might preferentially amplify shorter templates. Patients with type 1 diabetes carried fewer insertions and had more deletions at their VDJ junctions. Any HLA-type effect on TCRB rearrangement remained unresolved here. Shorter TCRB CDR3s, moderately but significantly so, were found in Type 1 diabetes patients in all four CD4+ subsets.

This clone was detected a few times. What it recognizes is unknown. Expressed TCRB transcripts were sequenced because the isolated RNA had all been reverse transcribed beforehand. Repertoires were generated with immunoSEQ multiplex PCR, while TCRdb's copy carries only in-frame clones and drops some. The table shows about 27,000 clones, with approximately 55% occurring only once. CDR1 is GTSNPN, CDR2 SVGIG, per germline (reference sequence). The CDR3 consists of 14 residues. The chain is built from TRBV30 and TRBJ2-5; D ambiguous. The DNA matches TRBJ2-7 better at its end, which makes the J call doubtful. Source material: Tregs from blood. The origin of this receptor is a young woman with type 1 diabetes. CDR3 in amino acids: CAWSVPNRAYEQYF. DNA of the CDR3: TGTGCCTGGAGTGTACCCAACAGAGCCTACGAGCAGTACTTC.